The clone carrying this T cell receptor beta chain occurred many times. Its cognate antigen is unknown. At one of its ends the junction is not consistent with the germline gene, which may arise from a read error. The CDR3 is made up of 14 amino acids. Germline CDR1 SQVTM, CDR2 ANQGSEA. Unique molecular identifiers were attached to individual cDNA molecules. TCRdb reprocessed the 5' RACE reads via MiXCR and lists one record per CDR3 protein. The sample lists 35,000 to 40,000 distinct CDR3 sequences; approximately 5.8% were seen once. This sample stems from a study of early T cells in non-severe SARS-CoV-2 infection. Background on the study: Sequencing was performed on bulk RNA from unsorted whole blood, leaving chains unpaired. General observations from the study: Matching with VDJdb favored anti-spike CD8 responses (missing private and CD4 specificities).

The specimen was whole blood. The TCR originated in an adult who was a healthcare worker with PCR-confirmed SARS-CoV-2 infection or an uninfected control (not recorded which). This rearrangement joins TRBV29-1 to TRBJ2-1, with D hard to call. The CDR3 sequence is CSVKDSSFYNEQFF. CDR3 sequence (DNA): TGCAGCGTTAAAGACTCCTCCTTTTACAATGAGCAGTTCTTC.